A selection of T cell receptor beta chains follows, all from one sample in a study of identical twins. TCRdb re-called the 5' RACE reads with MiXCR, one entry per CDR3 protein. The data contain 600,000 to 700,000 distinct CDR3 sequences, about 20% of them seen just once; the ten biggest clones take up about 4.3%. These data are also associated with another study on T cells expressing NK-cell markers.

Sequenced: PBMCs. All receptors come from a woman aged 18-35 years in good health. Each CDR3 is given with its conserved first and last residue. Each record gives: V gene, J gene, clone size, D gene, CDR3 protein, CDR3 DNA. D genes are given only for firm matches. Rows may omit the clone size; those that give it use once, few, many or a size class.

>TRBV24-1|TRBJ2-1|many|TRBD1
CATSDRTGSNNEQFF
TGTGCCACCAGTGATCGGACAGGTTCAAACAATGAGCAGTTCTTC
>TRBV3-1|TRBJ2-5|many|TRBD2
CASNRRLAGEETQYF
TGTGCCAGCAACCGCCGACTAGCGGGAGAAGAGACCCAGTACTTC
>TRBV20-1|TRBJ2-1|-|TRBD2
CSAPTSGSVGNEQFF
TGCAGTGCTCCTACTAGCGGGAGTGTAGGGAATGAGCAGTTCTTC
>TRBV20-1|TRBJ2-1|-|-
CSATESGDEQFF
TGCAGTGCTACGGAGAGTGGCGATGAGCAGTTCTTC
>TRBV2|TRBJ2-3|many|-
CASQHPGGATDTQYF
TGTGCCAGCCAACACCCCGGGGGCGCAACAGATACGCAGTATTTT
>TRBV6-2/TRBV6-3|TRBJ2-1|-|TRBD2
CASTGGALTNNEQFF
TGTGCCAGCACGGGGGGGGCCCTTACGAACAATGAGCAGTTCTTC
>TRBV12-3/TRBV12-4|TRBJ1-1|many|-
CASSWGKGYRAFF
TGTGCCAGCAGCTGGGGCAAGGGATATCGGGCTTTCTTT
>TRBV7-9|TRBJ2-4|-|-
CASSLDSGNIQYF
TGTGCCAGCAGCTTAGATTCGGGAAACATTCAGTACTTC
>TRBV30|TRBJ2-3|once|-
CAWSVLRSTDTQYF
TGTGCCTGGAGTGTACTAAGAAGCACAGATACGCAGTATTTT
>TRBV10-3|TRBJ2-7|-|-
CATRTGEAYEQYF
TGTGCCACCCGCACCGGTGAAGCCTACGAGCAGTACTTC
>TRBV12-3/TRBV12-4|TRBJ2-3|-|-
CASSQFGDTQYF
TGTGCCAGCAGCCAGTTCGGGGATACGCAGTATTTT
>TRBV5-6|TRBJ2-6|-|TRBD2
CASSWPSGSGANVLTF
TGTGCCAGCAGCTGGCCTAGCGGGTCGGGGGCCAACGTCCTGACTTTC
>TRBV12-3/TRBV12-4|TRBJ2-5|-|TRBD2
CASSIGLAGIETQYF
TGTGCCAGCAGTATCGGACTAGCGGGAATTGAGACCCAGTACTTC
>TRBV29-1|TRBJ2-2|-|-
CSGGVATGELFF
TGCAGCGGAGGGGTTGCGACCGGGGAGCTGTTTTTT
>TRBV10-3|TRBJ2-1|-|TRBD2
CAISESLAATLEFF
TGTGCCATCAGTGAGTCACTAGCGGCCACCTTGGAGTTCTTC
>TRBV20-1|TRBJ1-2|-|-
CSASHSSGYTF
TGCAGTGCTAGCCATTCCAGCGGCTACACCTTC
>TRBV5-5|TRBJ2-1|once|-
CASSSGGTHNEQFF
TGTGCCAGCAGCTCTGGAGGTACCCACAATGAGCAGTTCTTC
>TRBV7-2|TRBJ2-1|few|-
CASSIQYNEQFF
TGTGCCAGCAGCATTCAGTACAATGAGCAGTTCTTC
>TRBV6-2/TRBV6-3|TRBJ2-2|-|TRBD2
CASSYPSGGPNTGELFF
TGTGCCAGCAGTTACCCCAGCGGGGGGCCGAACACCGGGGAGCTGTTTTTT
>TRBV7-2|TRBJ1-1|few|-
CASRPQGYGAFF
TGTGCCAGCAGGCCACAGGGATATGGAGCTTTCTTT
>TRBV7-2|TRBJ2-1|few|TRBD2
CASSLPGAGGRNEQFF
TGTGCCAGCAGCTTACCGGGCGCGGGAGGGAGGAATGAGCAGTTCTTC
>TRBV20-1|TRBJ2-7|-|-
CSAARLSSYEQYF
TGCAGTGCTGCCCGACTATCCTCCTACGAGCAGTACTTC
>TRBV12-3/TRBV12-4|TRBJ1-3|few|-
CASSLSGADTIYF
TGTGCCAGCAGTTTAAGCGGGGCCGACACCATATATTTT
>TRBV20-1|TRBJ1-1|few|-
CSARSQGLISAFF
TGCAGTGCTAGATCTCAGGGTTTAATATCAGCTTTCTTT
>TRBV27|TRBJ2-1|-|TRBD1
CASSSQRTGGGDEQFF
TGTGCCAGCAGTTCTCAAAGGACAGGGGGAGGTGATGAGCAGTTCTTC
>TRBV5-1|TRBJ2-7|-|-
CASGRDFTYEQYF
TGCGCCAGCGGCCGGGACTTCACCTACGAGCAGTACTTC
>TRBV18|TRBJ1-5|-|-
CASSLAGAYSNQPQHF
TGTGCCAGCTCACTAGCAGGCGCCTATAGCAATCAGCCCCAGCATTTT
>TRBV7-2|TRBJ2-7|-|TRBD2
CASSPGLAGATYEQYF
TGTGCCAGCAGCCCGGGACTAGCGGGAGCAACGTACGAGCAGTACTTC
>TRBV6-4|TRBJ2-2|many|TRBD2
CASAVAGEGTGELFF
TGTGCCAGCGCCGTAGCGGGAGAAGGCACCGGGGAGCTGTTTTTT
>TRBV12-3/TRBV12-4|TRBJ2-7|many|-
CASSFRVGHYEQYF
TGTGCCAGCAGTTTCCGGGTGGGGCACTACGAGCAGTACTTC
>TRBV12-3/TRBV12-4|TRBJ1-3|many|TRBD1
CSSSFVTGAGNTIYF
TGTTCCAGCAGTTTTGTGACAGGGGCTGGAAACACCATATATTTT
>TRBV20-1|TRBJ1-4|-|-
CSARDPGEKLFF
TGCAGTGCTAGAGATCCTGGTGAAAAACTGTTTTTT
>TRBV7-9|TRBJ2-7|-|-
CASSFQHYEQYF
TGTGCCAGCAGCTTTCAACACTACGAGCAGTACTTC
>TRBV6-1|TRBJ1-6|-|-
CASLAGHRNSPLHF
TGTGCCAGTTTAGCCGGGCACCGGAATTCACCCCTCCACTTT
>TRBV20-1|TRBJ2-1|-|TRBD1
CSARVEDRGSYNEQFF
TGCAGTGCTAGAGTTGAGGACAGGGGATCCTACAATGAGCAGTTCTTC
>TRBV12-3/TRBV12-4|TRBJ1-1|few|-
CAISAGTEAFF
TGTGCCATAAGCGCGGGTACTGAAGCTTTCTTT
>TRBV4-3|TRBJ2-7|few|-
CASSQELLVSYEQYF
TGCGCCAGCAGCCAAGAACTTCTAGTCTCCTACGAGCAGTACTTC
>TRBV20-1|TRBJ2-7|-|TRBD1
CSARGTGGNEQYF
TGCAGTGCTAGGGGAACAGGGGGCAACGAGCAGTACTTC
>TRBV12-3/TRBV12-4|TRBJ2-7|-|TRBD1
CASSSIGDRNYEQYF
TGTGCCAGCAGCTCAATCGGGGACAGGAACTACGAGCAGTACTTC
>TRBV12-5|TRBJ2-1|-|-
CASGLIHNEQFF
TGTGCTAGTGGTTTGATACACAATGAGCAGTTCTTC
>TRBV20-1|TRBJ2-1|-|-
CSATNLSSYNEQFF
TGCAGTGCTACTAACTTGAGCTCCTACAATGAGCAGTTCTTC
>TRBV20-1|TRBJ2-3|few|-
CSAPKGEWSTDTQYF
TGCAGTGCCCCTAAGGGGGAGTGGAGCACAGATACGCAGTATTTT
>TRBV7-6|TRBJ2-3|once|TRBD2
CASSSLLAGGGTDTQYF
TGTGCCAGCAGCTCCCTGTTAGCGGGAGGAGGAACAGATACGCAGTATTTT
>TRBV12-3/TRBV12-4|TRBJ2-6|-|TRBD2
CASSDGGAGANVLTF
TGTGCCAGCAGCGACGGGGGGGCAGGGGCCAACGTCCTGACTTTC
>TRBV25-1|TRBJ1-1|-|TRBD1
CASSSRRGQRAFF
TGTGCCAGCAGTTCGCGCAGGGGGCAGAGAGCTTTCTTT
>TRBV4-2|TRBJ1-2|few|TRBD1
CASSQEGQLLGYGYTF
TGTGCCAGCAGCCAAGAGGGACAGTTACTAGGCTATGGCTACACCTTC
>TRBV29-1|TRBJ1-2|-|-
CSVSRVGARDYGYTF
TGCAGCGTTTCGAGGGTGGGGGCGCGAGACTATGGCTACACCTTC
>TRBV20-1|TRBJ2-5|-|TRBD2
CSARVAGGFQETQYF
TGCAGTGCTAGAGTAGCGGGGGGATTCCAAGAGACCCAGTACTTC
>TRBV5-1|TRBJ2-1|-|TRBD2
CASSGRESGGANEQFF
TGCGCCAGCTCCGGCCGGGAAAGCGGGGGGGCGAATGAGCAGTTCTTC
>TRBV12-3/TRBV12-4|TRBJ2-1|many|-
CASSLGELSYNEQFF
TGTGCCAGCAGTCTGGGGGAACTCTCCTACAATGAGCAGTTCTTC
>TRBV20-1|TRBJ2-5|-|-
CSAREGAETQYF
TGCAGTGCTAGAGAGGGGGCAGAGACCCAGTACTTC